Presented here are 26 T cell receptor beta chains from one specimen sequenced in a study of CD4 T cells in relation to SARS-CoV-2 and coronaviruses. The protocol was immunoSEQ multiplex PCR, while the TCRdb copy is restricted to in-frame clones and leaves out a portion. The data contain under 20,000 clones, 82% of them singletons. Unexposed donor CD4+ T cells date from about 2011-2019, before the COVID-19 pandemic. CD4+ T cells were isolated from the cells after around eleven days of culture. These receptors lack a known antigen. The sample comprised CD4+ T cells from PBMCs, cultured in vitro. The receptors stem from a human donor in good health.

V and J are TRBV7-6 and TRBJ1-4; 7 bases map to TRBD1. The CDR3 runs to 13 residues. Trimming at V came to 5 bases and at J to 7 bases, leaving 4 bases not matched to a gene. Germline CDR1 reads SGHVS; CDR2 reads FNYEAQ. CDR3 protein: CASSPHRGEKLFF. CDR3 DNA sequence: TGTGCCAGCAGCCCCCACAGGGGTGAAAAACTGTTTTTT. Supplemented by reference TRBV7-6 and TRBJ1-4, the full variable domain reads GAGVSQSPRYKVTKRGQDVALRCDPISGHVSLYWYRQALGQGPEFLTYFNYEAQQDKSGLPNDRFSAERPEGSISTLTIQRTEQRDSAMYRCASSPHRGEKLFFGSGTQLSVL.

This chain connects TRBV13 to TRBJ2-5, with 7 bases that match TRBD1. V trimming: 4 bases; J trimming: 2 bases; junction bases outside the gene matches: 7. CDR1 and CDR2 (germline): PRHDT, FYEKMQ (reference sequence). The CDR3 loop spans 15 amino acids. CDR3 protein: CASSSYPRGQETQYF. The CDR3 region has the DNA TGTGCCAGCAGCTCCTATCCCAGGGGGCAAGAGACCCAGTACTTC.

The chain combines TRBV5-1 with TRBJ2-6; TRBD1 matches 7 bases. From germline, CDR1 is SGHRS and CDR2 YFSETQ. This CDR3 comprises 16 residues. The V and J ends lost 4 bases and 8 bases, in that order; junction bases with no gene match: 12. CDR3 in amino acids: CASSEGANVGTNVLTF. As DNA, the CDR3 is TGCGCCAGCAGCGAGGGGGCTAATGTCGGGACCAACGTCCTGACTTTC. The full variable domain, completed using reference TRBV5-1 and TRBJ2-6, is KAGVTQTPRYLIKTRGQQVTLSCSPISGHRSVSWYQQTPGQGLQFLFEYFSETQRNKGNFPGRFSGRQFSNSRSEMNVSTLELGDSALYLCASSEGANVGTNVLTFGAGSRLTVL.

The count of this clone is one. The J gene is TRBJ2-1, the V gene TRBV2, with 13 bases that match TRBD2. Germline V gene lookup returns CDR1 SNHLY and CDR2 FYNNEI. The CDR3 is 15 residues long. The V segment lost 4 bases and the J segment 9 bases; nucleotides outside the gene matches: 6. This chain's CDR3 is CASSATSGRGGEQFF. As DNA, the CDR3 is TGTGCCAGCAGTGCAACTAGCGGGAGGGGGGGTGAGCAGTTCTTC.

The CDR3 DNA is TGTGCCAGCTCACCATACCCAGGGATAACTAATGAAAAACTGTTTTTT. Translated: CASSPYPGITNEKLFF. The V call is TRBV18, the J call TRBJ1-4; D possibly corresponds to TRBD1 (5 bases). CDR1 KGHSH and CDR2 LQKENI come from the germline V gene. CDR3 length equals 16 residues. Trimming removed 2 bases from V and 1 base from J, with 11 bases in between.

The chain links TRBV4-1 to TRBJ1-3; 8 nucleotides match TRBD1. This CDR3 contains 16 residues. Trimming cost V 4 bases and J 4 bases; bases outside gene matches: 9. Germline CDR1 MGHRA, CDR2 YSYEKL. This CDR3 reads CASSPLQGATGNTIYF. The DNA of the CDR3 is TGCGCCAGCAGCCCCCTCCAGGGGGCCACGGGAAACACCATATATTTT.

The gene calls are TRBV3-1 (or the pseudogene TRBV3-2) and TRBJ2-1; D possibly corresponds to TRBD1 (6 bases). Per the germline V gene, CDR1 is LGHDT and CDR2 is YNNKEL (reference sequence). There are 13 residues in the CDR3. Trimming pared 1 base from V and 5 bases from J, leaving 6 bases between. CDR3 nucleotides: TGTGCCAGCAGCCAAGGGGGGCACAATGAGCAGTTCTTC. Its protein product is CASSQGGHNEQFF.

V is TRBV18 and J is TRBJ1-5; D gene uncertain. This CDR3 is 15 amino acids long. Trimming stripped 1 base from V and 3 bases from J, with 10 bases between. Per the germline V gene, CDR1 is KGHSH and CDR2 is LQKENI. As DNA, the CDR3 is TGTGCCAGCTCACCACAAAGGGCCTCCAATCAGCCCCAGCATTTT. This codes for CASSPQRASNQPQHF.

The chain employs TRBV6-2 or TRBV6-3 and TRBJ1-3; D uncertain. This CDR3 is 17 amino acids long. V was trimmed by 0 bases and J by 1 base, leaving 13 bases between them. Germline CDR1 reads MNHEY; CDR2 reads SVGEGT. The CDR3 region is CASSYSLTGHSGNTIYF. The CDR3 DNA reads TGTGCCAGCAGTTACTCCCTTACCGGGCATTCTGGAAACACCATATATTTT.

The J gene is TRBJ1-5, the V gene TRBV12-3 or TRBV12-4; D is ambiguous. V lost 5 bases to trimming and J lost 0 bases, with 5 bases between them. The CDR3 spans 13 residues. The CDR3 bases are TGTGCCAGCAGTCCCCATAGCAATCAGCCCCAGCATTTT. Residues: CASSPHSNQPQHF.

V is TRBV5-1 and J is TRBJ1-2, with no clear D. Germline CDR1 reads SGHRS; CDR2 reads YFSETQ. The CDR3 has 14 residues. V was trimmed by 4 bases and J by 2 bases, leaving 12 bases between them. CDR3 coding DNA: TGCGCCAGCAGCCCGGTAACAACCAACTATGGCTACACCTTC. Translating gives CASSPVTTNYGYTF.

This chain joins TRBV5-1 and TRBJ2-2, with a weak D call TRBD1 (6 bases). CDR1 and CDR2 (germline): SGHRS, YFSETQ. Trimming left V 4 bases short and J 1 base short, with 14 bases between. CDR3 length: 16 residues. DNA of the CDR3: TGCGCCAGCAGCCCGGACAGAGAAGGGAACACCGGGGAGCTGTTTTTT. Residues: CASSPDREGNTGELFF.

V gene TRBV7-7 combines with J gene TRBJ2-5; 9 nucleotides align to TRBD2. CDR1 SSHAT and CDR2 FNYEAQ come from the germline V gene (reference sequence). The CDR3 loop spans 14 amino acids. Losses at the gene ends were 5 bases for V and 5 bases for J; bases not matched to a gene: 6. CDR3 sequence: CASSPGTSWETQYF. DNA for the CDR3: TGTGCCAGCAGCCCAGGGACTAGCTGGGAGACCCAGTACTTC.

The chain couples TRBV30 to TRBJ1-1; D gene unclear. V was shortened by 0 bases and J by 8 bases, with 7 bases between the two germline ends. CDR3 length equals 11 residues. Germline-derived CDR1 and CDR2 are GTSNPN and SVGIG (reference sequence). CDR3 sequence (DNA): TGTGCCTGGAGTGTACTACTGGAAGCTTTCTTT. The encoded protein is CAWSVLLEAFF.

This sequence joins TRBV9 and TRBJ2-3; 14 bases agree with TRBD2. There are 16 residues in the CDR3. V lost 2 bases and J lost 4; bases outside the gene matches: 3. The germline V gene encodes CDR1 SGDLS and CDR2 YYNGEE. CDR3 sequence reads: CASSVRTSGGPDTQYF. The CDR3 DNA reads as TGTGCCAGCAGCGTTCGGACTAGCGGGGGGCCAGATACGCAGTATTTT. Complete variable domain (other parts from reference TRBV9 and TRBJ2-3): DSGVTQTPKHLITATGQRVTLRCSPRSGDLSVYWYQQSLDQGLQFLIQYYNGEERAKGNILERFSAQQFPDLHSELNLSSLELGDSALYFCASSVRTSGGPDTQYFGPGTRLTVL.

The CDR3 DNA reads TGTGCCAGCTCACCACCTGGGGACAGTCCCTACGAGCAGTACTTC. Protein product: CASSPPGDSPYEQYF. The chain is built from TRBV18 and TRBJ2-7, with 7 nucleotides matching TRBD1. Germline V CDR1 and CDR2: KGHSH, LQKENI. The CDR3 is made up of 15 amino acids. With 0 bases clipped from V and 2 bases from J, the junction kept 4 bases outside the gene matches.

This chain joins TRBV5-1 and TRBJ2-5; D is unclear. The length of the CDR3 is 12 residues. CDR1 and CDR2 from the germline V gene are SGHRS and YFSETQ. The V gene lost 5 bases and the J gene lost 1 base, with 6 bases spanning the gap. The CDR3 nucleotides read TGCGCCAGCAGTTTATCCCAAGAGACCCAGTACTTC. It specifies CASSLSQETQYF.

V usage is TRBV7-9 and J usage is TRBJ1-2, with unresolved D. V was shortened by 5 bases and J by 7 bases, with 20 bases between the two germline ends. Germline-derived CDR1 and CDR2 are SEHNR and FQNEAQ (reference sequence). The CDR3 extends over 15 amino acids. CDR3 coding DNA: TGTGCCAGCAGCCTAGAGGCAGTACACGGAGGTGGCTACACCTTC. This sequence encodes CASSLEAVHGGGYTF.

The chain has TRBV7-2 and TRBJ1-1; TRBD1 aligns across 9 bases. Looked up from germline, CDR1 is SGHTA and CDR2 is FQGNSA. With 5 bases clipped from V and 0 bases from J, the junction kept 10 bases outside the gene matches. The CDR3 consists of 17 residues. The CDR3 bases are TGTGCCAGCAGCCACAGGGGGCGAGAGGTCATGAACACTGAAGCTTTCTTT. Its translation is CASSHRGREVMNTEAFF.

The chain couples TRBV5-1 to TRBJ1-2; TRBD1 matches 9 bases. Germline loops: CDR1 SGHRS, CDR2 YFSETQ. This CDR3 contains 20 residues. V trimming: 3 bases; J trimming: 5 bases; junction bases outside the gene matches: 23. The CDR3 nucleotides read TGCGCCAGCAGCTCCGACAGAGGACAGGGGAAGGCTCTACGTGGATATGGCTACACCTTC. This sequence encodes CASSSDRGQGKALRGYGYTF.

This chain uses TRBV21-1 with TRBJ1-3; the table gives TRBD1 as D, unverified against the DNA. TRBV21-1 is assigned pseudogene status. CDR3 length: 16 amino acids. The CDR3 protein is CASSKQLAQGGNTIYF. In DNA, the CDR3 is TGTGCCAGCAGCAAACAGTTAGCACAGGGGGGAAACACCATATATTTT.

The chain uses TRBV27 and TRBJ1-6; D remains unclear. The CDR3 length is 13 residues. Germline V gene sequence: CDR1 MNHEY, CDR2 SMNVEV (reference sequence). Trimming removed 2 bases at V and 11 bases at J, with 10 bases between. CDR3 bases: TGTGCCAGCAGTTTACTACCTTGGACACCCCTCCACTTT. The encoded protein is CASSLLPWTPLHF.

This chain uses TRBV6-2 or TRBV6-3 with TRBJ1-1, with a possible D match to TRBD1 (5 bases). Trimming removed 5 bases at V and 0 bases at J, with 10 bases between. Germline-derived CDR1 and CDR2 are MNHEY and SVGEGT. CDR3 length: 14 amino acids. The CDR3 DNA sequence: TGTGCCAGCAGTGAGGGGATGGTGAACACTGAAGCTTTCTTT. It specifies CASSEGMVNTEAFF.

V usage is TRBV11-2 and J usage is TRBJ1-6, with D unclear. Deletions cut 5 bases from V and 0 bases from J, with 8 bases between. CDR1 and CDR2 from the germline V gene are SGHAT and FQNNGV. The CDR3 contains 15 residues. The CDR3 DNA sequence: TGTGCCAGCAGCCTAGCCAACTCCTATAATTCACCCCTCCACTTT. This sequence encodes CASSLANSYNSPLHF.

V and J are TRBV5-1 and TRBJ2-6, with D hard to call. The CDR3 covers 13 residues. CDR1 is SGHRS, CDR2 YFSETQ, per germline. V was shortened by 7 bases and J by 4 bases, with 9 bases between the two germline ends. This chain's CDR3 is CASSVGGANVLTF. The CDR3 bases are TGCGCCAGCTCAGTCGGAGGGGCCAACGTCCTGACTTTC.

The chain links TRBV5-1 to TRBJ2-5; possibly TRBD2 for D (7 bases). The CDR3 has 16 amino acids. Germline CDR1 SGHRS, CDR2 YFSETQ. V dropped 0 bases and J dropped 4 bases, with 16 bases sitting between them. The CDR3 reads CASSLGGGGPRETQYF. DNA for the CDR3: TGCGCCAGCAGCTTGGGAGGGGGGGGGCCGCGAGAGACCCAGTACTTC.